Listed below are T cell receptor beta chains from one sample, sequenced in a study of blood T cell repertoires in COVID-19. The protocol was immunoSEQ multiplex PCR, while the TCRdb copy is restricted to in-frame clones and leaves out a portion. The profile shows roughly 230,000 clones, roughly 86% of them singletons. Material for sequencing was peripheral blood. The receptors were sampled from a man aged 50-60 years with acute or convalescent COVID-19. Each CDR3 is given with its conserved first and last residue. The D gene is left open where the match is weak. Some rows mark clone size as missing; the rest say once, few, many or name a class of expanded clone.

J,D,size,V,DNA,CDR3
TRBJ2-1,NA,once,TRBV7-2,TGTGCCAGCAGCCAGCCTGGACGACGGAGGGATGAGCAGTTCTTC,CASSQPGRRRDEQFF
TRBJ2-7,NA,once,TRBV10-1,TGCGCCAGCAGTGAGGGGGGGACAGACCCCTACGAGCAGTACTTC,CASSEGGTDPYEQYF
TRBJ1-3,NA,NA,TRBV5-6,TGTGCCAGCAGCGTGGGGGCGACTGGAAACACCATATATTTT,CASSVGATGNTIYF
TRBJ2-1,TRBD1,NA,TRBV18,TGTGCCAGCTCACCCGGGGACAGGGCTCTGAATGAGCAGTTCTTC,CASSPGDRALNEQFF
TRBJ1-4,NA,NA,TRBV2,TGTGCCAGCCTTTTGCGGACTTTTGATGAAAAACTGTTTTTT,CASLLRTFDEKLFF
TRBJ1-2,TRBD1,NA,TRBV19,TGTGCCATAAGACAGGGCATAGGCTACACCTTC,CAIRQGIGYTF
TRBJ2-7,NA,NA,TRBV7-8,TGTGCCAGCAGCTTAGGCAGGGCCGACTCCTACGAGCAGTACTTC,CASSLGRADSYEQYF
TRBJ2-5,TRBD1,NA,TRBV7-3,TGTGCCAGCAGCACAGGGGCGGTGGAGACCCAGTACTTC,CASSTGAVETQYF
TRBJ2-4,NA,NA,TRBV6-6,TGTGCCATCCTGGGCTCAGAAGTTCAGTACTTC,CAILGSEVQYF
TRBJ1-6,TRBD1,NA,TRBV5-1,TGCGCCAGCAGCTTTACAGGGGCGGATTCACCCCTCCACTTT,CASSFTGADSPLHF
TRBJ2-1,NA,NA,TRBV7-2,TGTGCCAGCTTTGGGGGGGCCTTAAACAATGAGCAGTTCTTC,CASFGGALNNEQFF
TRBJ2-5,NA,NA,TRBV7-9,TGTGCCAGCAGCTTGTATGGGAGTGAGACCCAGTACTTC,CASSLYGSETQYF
TRBJ2-5,TRBD2,once,TRBV10-3,TGTGCCATCCACGCGGGGGGCAGGTCGGAGACCCAGTACTTC,CAIHAGGRSETQYF
TRBJ1-1,TRBD1,NA,TRBV19,TGTGCCAGTAGTCCAAGACAGGGGGCGTACACTGAAGCTTTCTTT,CASSPRQGAYTEAFF
TRBJ2-3,NA,NA,TRBV6-2/TRBV6-3,TGTGCCAGCAGTTCCGGGAGTGGTACAGATACGCAGTATTTT,CASSSGSGTDTQYF
TRBJ1-1,NA,once,TRBV5-1,TGCGCCAGCAGCCAGAATCGGGGAGGGCCGGGTACTGAAGCTTTCTTT,CASSQNRGGPGTEAFF